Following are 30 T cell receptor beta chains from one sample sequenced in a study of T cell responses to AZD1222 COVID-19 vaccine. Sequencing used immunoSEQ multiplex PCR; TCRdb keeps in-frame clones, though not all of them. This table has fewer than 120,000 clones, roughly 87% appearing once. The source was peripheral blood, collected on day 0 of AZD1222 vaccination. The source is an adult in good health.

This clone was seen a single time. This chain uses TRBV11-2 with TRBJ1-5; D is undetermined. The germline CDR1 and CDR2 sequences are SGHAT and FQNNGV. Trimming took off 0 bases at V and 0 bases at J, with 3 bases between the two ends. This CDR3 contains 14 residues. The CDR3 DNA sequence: TGTGCCAGCAGCTTAGAACCTAGCAATCAGCCCCAGCATTTT. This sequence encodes CASSLEPSNQPQHF.

The CDR3 DNA is TGTGCCAGCGGACCTACGGAGTCTGGCAATCAGCCCCAGCATTTT. This translates into CASGPTESGNQPQHF. The V call is TRBV2, the J call TRBJ1-5; D is ambiguous. The CDR3 extends over 15 amino acids. Germline V gene lookup returns CDR1 SNHLY and CDR2 FYNNEI. V lost 8 bases and J 2 bases, leaving 16 bases between the germline ends.

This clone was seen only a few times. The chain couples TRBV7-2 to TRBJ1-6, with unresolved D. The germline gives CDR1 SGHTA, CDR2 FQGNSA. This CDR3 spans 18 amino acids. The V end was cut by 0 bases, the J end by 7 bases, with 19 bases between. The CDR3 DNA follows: TGTGCCAGCAGCTTAGCGATGCTTCGGGCGACGGGAAATTCACCCCTCCACTTT. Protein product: CASSLAMLRATGNSPLHF.

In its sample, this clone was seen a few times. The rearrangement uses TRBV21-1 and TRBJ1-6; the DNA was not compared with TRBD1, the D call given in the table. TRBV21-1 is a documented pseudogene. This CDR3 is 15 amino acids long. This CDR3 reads CASSRHRVYGSPLHF. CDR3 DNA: TGTGCCAGCAGCAGGCACAGGGTGTACGGATCACCCCTCCACTTT.

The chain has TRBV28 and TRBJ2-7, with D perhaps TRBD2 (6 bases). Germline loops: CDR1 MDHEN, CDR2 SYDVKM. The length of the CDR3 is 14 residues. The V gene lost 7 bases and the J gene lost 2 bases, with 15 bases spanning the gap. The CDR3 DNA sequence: TGTGCCAGCACCACCTGGGGAGGTACCTACGAGCAGTACTTC. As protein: CASTTWGGTYEQYF.

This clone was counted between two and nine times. The CDR3 DNA is TGTGCCAGCAGTTTAACTAGCCCCTACAATGAGCAGTTCTTC. Its translation: CASSLTSPYNEQFF. The chain links TRBV28 to TRBJ2-1; TRBD2 is a possible D gene (6 bases). This CDR3 region has 14 residues. Per germline, CDR1 MDHEN and CDR2 SYDVKM. V lost 2 bases and J lost 2, with 7 bases in between.

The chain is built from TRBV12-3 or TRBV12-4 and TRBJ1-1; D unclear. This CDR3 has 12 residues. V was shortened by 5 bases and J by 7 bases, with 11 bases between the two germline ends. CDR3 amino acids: CASSPLKGEAFF. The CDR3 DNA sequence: TGTGCCAGCAGTCCCCTTAAAGGTGAAGCTTTCTTT.

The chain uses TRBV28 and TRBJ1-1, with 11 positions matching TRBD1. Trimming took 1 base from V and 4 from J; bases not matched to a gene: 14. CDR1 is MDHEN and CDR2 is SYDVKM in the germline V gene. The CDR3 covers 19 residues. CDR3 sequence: CASSLSVGLTGTGGTEAFF. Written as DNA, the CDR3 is TGTGCCAGCAGTTTATCGGTAGGGCTGACCGGGACAGGGGGCACTGAAGCTTTCTTT.

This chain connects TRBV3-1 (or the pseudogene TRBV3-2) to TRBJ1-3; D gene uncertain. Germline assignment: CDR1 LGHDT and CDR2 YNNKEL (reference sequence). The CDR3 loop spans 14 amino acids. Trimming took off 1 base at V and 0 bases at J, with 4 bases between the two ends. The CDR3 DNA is TGTGCCAGCAGCCAAGGGGGCTCTGGAAACACCATATATTTT. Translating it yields CASSQGGSGNTIYF.

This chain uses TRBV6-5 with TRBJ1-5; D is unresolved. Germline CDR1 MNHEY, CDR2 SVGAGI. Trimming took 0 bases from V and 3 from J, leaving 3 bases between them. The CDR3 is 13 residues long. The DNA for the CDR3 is TGTGCCAGCAGTTACTCGAACAATCAGCCCCAGCATTTT. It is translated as CASSYSNNQPQHF.

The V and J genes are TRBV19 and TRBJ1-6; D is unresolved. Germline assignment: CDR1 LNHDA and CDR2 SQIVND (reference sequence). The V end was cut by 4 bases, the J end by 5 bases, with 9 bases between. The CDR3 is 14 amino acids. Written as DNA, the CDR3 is TGTGCCAGTAGTAGGCCCGGGGATAATTCACCCCTCCACTTT. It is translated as CASSRPGDNSPLHF.

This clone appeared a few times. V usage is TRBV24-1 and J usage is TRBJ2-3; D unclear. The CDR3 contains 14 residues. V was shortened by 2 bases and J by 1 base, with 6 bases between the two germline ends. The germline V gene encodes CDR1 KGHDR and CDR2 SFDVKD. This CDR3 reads CATSDSEGTDTQYF. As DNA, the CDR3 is TGTGCCACCAGTGATTCCGAGGGCACAGATACGCAGTATTTT.

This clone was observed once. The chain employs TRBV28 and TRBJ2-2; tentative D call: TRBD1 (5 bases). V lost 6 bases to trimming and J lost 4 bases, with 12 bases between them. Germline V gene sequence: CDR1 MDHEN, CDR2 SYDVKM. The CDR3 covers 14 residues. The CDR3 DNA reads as TGTGCCAGCAGCCGAACAGGTCCCACCGGGGAGCTGTTTTTT. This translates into CASSRTGPTGELFF.

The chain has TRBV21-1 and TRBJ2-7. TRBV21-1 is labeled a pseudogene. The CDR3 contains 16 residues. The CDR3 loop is CASSKGGGDRAYEQYF. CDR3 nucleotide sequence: TGTGCCAGCAGCAAAGGTGGGGGGGACAGAGCGTACGAGCAGTACTTC.

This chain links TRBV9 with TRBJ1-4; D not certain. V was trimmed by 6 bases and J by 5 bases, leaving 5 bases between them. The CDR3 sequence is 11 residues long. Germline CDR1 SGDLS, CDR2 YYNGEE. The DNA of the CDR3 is TGTGCCAGCACCGAAAATGAAAAACTGTTTTTT. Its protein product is CASTENEKLFF.

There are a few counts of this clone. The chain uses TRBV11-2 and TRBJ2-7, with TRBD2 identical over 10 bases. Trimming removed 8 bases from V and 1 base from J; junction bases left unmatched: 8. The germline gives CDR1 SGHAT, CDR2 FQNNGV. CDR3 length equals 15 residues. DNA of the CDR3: TGTGCCAGCTTTTTAGCGGGAGGTGGATCCTACGAGCAGTACTTC. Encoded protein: CASFLAGGGSYEQYF.

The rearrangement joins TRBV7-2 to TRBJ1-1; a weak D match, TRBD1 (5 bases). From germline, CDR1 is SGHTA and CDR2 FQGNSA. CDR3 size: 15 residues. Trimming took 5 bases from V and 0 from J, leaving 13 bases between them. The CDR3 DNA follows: TGTGCCAGCAGCACACGTGGGGGACTGAACACTGAAGCTTTCTTT. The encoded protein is CASSTRGGLNTEAFF.

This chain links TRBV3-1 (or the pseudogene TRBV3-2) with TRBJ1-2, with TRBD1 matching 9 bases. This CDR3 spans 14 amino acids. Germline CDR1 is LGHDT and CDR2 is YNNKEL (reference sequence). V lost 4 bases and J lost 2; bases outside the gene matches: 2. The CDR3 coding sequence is TGTGCCAGCAGCCTCGGACAGGGGAACTATGGCTACACCTTC. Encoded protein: CASSLGQGNYGYTF.

This CDR3 reads CASSASLAGEQETQYF. The CDR3 region has the DNA TGTGCCAGCAGTGCCTCACTAGCGGGGGAACAAGAGACCCAGTACTTC. The chain links TRBV28 to TRBJ2-5; 11 nucleotides agree with TRBD2. The V segment lost 5 bases and the J segment 2 bases; nucleotides outside the gene matches: 7. This CDR3 region has 16 residues. Per germline, CDR1 MDHEN and CDR2 SYDVKM.

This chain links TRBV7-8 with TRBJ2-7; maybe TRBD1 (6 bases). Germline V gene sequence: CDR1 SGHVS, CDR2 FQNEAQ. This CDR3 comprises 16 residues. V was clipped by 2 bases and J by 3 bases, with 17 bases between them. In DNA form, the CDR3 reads TGTGCCAGCAGCTTAAGGATCCAGGCCAGGGGCTACGAGCAGTACTTC. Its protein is CASSLRIQARGYEQYF.

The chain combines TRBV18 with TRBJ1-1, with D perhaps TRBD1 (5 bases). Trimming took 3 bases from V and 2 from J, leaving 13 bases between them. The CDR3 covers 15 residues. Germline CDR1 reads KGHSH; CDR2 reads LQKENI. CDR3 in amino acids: CASSPQGRTNTEAFF. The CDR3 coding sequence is TGTGCCAGCTCACCCCAGGGCAGGACCAACACTGAAGCTTTCTTT.

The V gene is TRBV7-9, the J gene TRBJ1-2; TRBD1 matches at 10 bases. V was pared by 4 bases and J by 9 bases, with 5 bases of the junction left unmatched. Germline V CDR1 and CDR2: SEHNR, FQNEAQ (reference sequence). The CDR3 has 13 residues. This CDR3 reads CASSYRDRGSYTF. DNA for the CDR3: TGTGCCAGCAGCTACCGGGACAGGGGTAGCTACACCTTC.

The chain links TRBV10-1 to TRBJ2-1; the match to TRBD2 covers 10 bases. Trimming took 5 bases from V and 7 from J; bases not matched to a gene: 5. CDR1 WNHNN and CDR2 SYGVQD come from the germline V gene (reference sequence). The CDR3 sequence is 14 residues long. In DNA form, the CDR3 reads TGCGCCAGCAGTACCGGGACTAGCGTTAATGAGCAGTTCTTC. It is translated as CASSTGTSVNEQFF.

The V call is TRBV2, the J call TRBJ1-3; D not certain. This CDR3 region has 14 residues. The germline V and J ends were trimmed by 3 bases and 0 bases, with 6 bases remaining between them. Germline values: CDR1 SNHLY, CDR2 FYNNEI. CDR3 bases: TGTGCCAGCAGTGAGGCAGCCTCTGGAAACACCATATATTTT. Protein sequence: CASSEAASGNTIYF.

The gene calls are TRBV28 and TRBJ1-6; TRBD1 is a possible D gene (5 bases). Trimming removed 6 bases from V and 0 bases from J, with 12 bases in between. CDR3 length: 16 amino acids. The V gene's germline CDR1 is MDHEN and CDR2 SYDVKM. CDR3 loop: CASSPQASSYNSPLHF. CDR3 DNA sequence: TGTGCCAGCAGCCCACAGGCAAGCTCCTATAATTCACCCCTCCACTTT. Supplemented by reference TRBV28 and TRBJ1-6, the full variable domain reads DVKVTQSSRYLVKRTGEKVFLECVQDMDHENMFWYRQDPGLGLRLIYFSYDVKMKEKGDIPEGYSVSREKKERFSLILESASTNQTSMYLCASSPQASSYNSPLHFGNGTRLTVT.

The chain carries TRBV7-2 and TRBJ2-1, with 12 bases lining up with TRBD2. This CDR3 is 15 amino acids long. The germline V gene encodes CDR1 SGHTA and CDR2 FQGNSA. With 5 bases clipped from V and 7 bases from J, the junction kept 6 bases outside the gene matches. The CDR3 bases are TGTGCCAGCAGCCCGACCCTAGCGGGGGGGAATGAGCAGTTCTTC. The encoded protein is CASSPTLAGGNEQFF.

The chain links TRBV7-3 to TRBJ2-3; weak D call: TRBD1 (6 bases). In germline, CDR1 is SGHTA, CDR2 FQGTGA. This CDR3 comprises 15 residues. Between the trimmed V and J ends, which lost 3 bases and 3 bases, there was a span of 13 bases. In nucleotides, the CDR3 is TGTGCCAGCAGCTTTATAGGGGGTTTGACAGATACGCAGTATTTT. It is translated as CASSFIGGLTDTQYF.

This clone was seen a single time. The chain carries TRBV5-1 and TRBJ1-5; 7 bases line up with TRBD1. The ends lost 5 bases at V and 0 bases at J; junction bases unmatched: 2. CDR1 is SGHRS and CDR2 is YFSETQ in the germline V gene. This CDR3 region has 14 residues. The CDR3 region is CASRRDSSNQPQHF. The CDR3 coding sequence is TGCGCCAGCAGAAGGGACAGTAGCAATCAGCCCCAGCATTTT.

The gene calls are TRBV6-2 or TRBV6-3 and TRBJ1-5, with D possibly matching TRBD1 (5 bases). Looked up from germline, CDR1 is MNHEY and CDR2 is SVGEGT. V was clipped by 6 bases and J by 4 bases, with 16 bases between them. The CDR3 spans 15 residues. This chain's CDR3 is CASSHGGGGNQPQHF. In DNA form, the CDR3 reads TGTGCCAGCAGCCATGGTGGGGGGGGAAATCAGCCCCAGCATTTT.

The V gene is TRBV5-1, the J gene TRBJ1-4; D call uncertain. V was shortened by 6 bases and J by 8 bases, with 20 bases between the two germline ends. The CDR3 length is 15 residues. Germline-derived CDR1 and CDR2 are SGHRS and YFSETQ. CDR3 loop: CASTSNDWHGEKLFF. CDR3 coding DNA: TGCGCCAGCACCTCCAACGACTGGCATGGAGAAAAACTGTTTTTT.